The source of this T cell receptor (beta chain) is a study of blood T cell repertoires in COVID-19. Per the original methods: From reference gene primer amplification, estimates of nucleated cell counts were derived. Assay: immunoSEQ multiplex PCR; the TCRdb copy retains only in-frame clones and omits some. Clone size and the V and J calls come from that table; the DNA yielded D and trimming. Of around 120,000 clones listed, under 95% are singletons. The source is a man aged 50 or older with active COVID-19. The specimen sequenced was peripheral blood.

The CDR3: CATSSQYGTSGRKTSWNEQFF. Written as DNA, the CDR3 is TGTGCCACCAGCAGCCAGTATGGGACTAGCGGGAGAAAAACCTCCTGGAATGAGCAGTTCTTC. The rearrangement uses TRBV15 and TRBJ2-1; TRBD2 agrees at 14 bases. V dropped 3 bases and J dropped 7; count of bases not matched to a gene: 20. The CDR3 covers 21 residues. Germline-derived CDR1 and CDR2 are LNHNV and YYDKDF (reference sequence).